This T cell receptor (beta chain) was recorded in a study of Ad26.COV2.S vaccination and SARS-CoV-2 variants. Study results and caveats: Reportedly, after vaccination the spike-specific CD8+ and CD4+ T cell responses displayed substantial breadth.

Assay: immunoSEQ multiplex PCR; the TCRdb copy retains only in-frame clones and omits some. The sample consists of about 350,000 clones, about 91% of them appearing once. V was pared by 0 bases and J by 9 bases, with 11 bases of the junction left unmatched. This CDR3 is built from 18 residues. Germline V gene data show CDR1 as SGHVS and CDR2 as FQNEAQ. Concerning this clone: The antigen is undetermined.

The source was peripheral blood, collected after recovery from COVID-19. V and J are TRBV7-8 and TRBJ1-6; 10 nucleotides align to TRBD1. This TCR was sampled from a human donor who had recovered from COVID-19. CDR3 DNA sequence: TGTGCCAGCAGCTTAGCGGAGAGGGACAGGGGAAAAGTTTCACCCCTCCACTTT. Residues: CASSLAERDRGKVSPLHF. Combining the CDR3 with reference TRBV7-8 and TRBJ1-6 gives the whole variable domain GAGVSQSPRYKVAKRGQDVALRCDPISGHVSLFWYQQALGQGPEFLTYFQNEAQLDKSGLPSDRFFAERPEGSVSTLKIQRTQQEDSAVYLCASSLAERDRGKVSPLHFGNGTRLTVT.